These T cell receptor beta chains were read from a single sample in a study of blood T cell repertoires in COVID-19. TCRdb's table, derived via immunoSEQ multiplex PCR, lists solely in-frame clones and lacks some. The table has under 200,000 clones, around 81% seen once. Sequences were obtained from peripheral blood. These receptors were taken from a human donor with acute or convalescent COVID-19. The donor label of this sample is uncertain. Each CDR3 is given without its conserved first and last residue. The order of the fields is V gene, CDR3 protein.

v_gene: TRBV28
CDR3aa: ASSLLGAVNQPQH

v_gene: TRBV3-1/TRBV3-2
CDR3aa: ASSSSWQGTEAF

v_gene: TRBV5-8
CDR3aa: ASSFHRTDGNTIY

v_gene: TRBV7-9
CDR3aa: ASSLAAQGSNEKLF

v_gene: TRBV6-6
CDR3aa: ASRAGTGSHEQY

v_gene: TRBV5-1
CDR3aa: ASSFGQKNTGELF

v_gene: TRBV28
CDR3aa: ASSIETAMNTEAF

v_gene: TRBV3-1/TRBV3-2
CDR3aa: ASTLTGEGNTIY

v_gene: TRBV25-1
CDR3aa: ASSVGLNNSPLH

v_gene: TRBV6-1
CDR3aa: ASSGAGRFGAGPYEQY

v_gene: TRBV6-5
CDR3aa: ASSSPLAGSYNEQF

v_gene: TRBV2
CDR3aa: ASRAGTGAPQPQH

v_gene: TRBV6-1
CDR3aa: ASSAPTGRGGNEQY

v_gene: TRBV10-2
CDR3aa: ASRLAGGTGNNEQF

v_gene: TRBV11-2
CDR3aa: ASSLDDRGRGTEAF

v_gene: TRBV5-4
CDR3aa: ASSHRGRGGDTEAF

v_gene: TRBV30
CDR3aa: AWSASRENTEAF

v_gene: TRBV7-8
CDR3aa: ASSLTTTGELF

v_gene: TRBV5-1
CDR3aa: ASSLAGGQYNEQF

v_gene: TRBV20-1
CDR3aa: SASPPGAGYT